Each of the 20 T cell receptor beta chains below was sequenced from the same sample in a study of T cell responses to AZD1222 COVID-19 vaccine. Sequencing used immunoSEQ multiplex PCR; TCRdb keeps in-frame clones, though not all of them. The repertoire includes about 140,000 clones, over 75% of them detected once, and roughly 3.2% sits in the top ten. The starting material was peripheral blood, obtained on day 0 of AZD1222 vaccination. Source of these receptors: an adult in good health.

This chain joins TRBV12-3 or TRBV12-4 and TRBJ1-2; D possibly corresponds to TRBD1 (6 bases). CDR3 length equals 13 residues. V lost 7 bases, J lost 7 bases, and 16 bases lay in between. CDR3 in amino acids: CASKAPGVLGYTF. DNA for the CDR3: TGTGCCAGCAAGGCCCCAGGGGTCCTTGGCTACACCTTC.

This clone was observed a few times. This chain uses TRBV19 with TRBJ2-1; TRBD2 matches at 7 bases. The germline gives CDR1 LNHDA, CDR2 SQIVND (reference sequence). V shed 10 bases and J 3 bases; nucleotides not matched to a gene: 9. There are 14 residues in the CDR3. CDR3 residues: CATGLDSDYNEQFF. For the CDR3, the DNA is TGTGCCACTGGACTAGACTCGGACTACAATGAGCAGTTCTTC.

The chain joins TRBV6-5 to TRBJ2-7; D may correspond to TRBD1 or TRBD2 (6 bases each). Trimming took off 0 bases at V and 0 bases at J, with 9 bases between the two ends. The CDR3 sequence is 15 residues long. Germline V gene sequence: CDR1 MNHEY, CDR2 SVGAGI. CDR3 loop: CASSYSKGGSYEQYF. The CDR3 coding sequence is TGTGCCAGCAGTTACTCGAAGGGGGGCTCCTACGAGCAGTACTTC.

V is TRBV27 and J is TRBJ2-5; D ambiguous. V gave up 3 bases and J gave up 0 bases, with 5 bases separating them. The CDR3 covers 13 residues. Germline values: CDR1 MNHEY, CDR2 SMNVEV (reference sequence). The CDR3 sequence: CASSFQNQETQYF. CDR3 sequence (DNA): TGTGCCAGCAGTTTTCAGAACCAAGAGACCCAGTACTTC.

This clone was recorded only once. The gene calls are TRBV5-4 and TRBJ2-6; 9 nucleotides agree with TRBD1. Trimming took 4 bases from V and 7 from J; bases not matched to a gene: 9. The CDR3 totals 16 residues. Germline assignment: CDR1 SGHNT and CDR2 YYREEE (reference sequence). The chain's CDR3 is CASSTGQGGFANVLTF. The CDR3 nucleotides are TGTGCCAGCAGCACGGGACAGGGAGGGTTTGCCAACGTCCTGACTTTC.

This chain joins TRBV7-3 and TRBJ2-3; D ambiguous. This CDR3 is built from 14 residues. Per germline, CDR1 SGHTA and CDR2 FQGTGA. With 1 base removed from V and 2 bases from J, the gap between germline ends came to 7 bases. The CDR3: CASSLNGDTDTQYF. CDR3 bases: TGTGCCAGCAGCTTAAACGGAGACACAGATACGCAGTATTTT.

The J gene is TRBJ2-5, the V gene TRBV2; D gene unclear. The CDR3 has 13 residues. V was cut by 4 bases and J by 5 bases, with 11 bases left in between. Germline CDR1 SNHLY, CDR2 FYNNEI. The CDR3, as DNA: TGTGCCAGCAGTGGAACCCCCTGGGAGACCCAGTACTTC. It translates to CASSGTPWETQYF.

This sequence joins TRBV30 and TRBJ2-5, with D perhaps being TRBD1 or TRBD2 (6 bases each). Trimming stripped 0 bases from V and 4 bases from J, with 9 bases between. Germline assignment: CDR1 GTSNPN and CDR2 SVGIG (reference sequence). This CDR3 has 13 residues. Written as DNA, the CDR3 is TGTGCCTGGAGTGTAGGGGGGTCAGAGACCCAGTACTTC. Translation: CAWSVGGSETQYF.

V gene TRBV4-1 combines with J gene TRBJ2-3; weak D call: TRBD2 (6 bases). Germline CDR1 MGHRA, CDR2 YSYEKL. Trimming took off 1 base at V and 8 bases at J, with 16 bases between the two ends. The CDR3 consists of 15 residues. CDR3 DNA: TGCGCCAGCAGCCAAGTAACTGGACTACAACGTACGCAGTATTTT. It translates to CASSQVTGLQRTQYF.

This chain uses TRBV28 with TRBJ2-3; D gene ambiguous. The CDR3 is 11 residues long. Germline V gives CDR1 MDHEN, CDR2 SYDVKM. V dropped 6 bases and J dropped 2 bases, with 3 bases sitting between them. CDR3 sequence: CASRDTDTQYF. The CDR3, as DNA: TGTGCCAGCAGGGACACAGATACGCAGTATTTT.

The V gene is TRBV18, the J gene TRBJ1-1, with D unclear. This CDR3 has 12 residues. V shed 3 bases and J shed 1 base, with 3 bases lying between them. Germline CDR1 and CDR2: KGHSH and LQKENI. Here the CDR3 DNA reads TGTGCCAGCTCACCCGGGAACACTGAAGCTTTCTTT. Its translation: CASSPGNTEAFF.

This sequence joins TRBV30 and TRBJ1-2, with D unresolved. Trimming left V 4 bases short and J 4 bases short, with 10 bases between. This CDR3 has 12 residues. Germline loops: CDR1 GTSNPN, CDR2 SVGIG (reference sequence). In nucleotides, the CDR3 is TGTGCCTGGATGGTCCTGGCCTATGGCTACACCTTC. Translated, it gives CAWMVLAYGYTF.

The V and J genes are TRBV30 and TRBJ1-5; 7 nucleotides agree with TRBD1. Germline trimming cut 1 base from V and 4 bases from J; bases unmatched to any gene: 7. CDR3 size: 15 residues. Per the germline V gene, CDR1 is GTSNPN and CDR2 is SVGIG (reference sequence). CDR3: CAWSGRQGPNQPQHF. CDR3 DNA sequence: TGTGCCTGGAGTGGAAGACAGGGCCCTAATCAGCCCCAGCATTTT.

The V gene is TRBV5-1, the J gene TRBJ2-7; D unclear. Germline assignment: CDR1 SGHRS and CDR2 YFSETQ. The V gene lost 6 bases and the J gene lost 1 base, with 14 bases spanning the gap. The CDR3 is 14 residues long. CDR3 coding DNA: TGCGCCAGCAAGATGAGACTCGGATCCTACGAGCAGTACTTC. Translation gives CASKMRLGSYEQYF.

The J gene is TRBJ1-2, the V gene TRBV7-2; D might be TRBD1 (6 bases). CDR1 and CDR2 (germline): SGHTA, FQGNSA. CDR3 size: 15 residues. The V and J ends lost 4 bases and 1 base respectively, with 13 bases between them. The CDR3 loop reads CASSSRGGHNYGYTF. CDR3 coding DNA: TGTGCCAGCAGCTCCCGGGGGGGACATAACTATGGCTACACCTTC.

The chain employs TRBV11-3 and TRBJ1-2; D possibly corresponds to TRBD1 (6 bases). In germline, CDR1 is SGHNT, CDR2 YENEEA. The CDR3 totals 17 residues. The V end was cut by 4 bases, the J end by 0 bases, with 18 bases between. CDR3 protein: CASSSRNGQKANYGYTF. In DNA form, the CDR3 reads TGTGCCAGCAGCTCCCGGAACGGACAGAAAGCTAACTATGGCTACACCTTC.

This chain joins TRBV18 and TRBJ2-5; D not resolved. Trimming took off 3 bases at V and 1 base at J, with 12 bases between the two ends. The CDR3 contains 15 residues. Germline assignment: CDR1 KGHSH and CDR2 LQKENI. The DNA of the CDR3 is TGTGCCAGCTCACCGTCAGTAGTGGGCCAAGAGACCCAGTACTTC. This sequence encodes CASSPSVVGQETQYF.

CDR3: CSATRTDSNTEAFF. CDR3 bases: TGCAGCGCAACCAGGACAGATTCGAACACTGAAGCTTTCTTT. The chain has TRBV29-1 and TRBJ1-1, with D perhaps TRBD1 (6 bases). Germline values: CDR1 SQVTM, CDR2 ANQGSEA. The V end lost 7 bases, the J end lost 1 base, and 16 bases lay between the germline ends. The CDR3 spans 14 residues.

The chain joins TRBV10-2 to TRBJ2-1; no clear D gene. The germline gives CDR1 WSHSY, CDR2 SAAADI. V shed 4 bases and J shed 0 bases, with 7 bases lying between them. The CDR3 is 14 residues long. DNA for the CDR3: TGCGCCAGCAGTGTAAGGGACTCCTACAATGAGCAGTTCTTC. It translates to CASSVRDSYNEQFF.

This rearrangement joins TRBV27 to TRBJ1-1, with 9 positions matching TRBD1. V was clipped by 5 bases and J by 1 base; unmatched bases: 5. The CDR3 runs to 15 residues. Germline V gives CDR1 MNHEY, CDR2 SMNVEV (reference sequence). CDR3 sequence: CASSPGTGTNTEAFF. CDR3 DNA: TGTGCCAGCAGTCCGGGGACAGGGACGAACACTGAAGCTTTCTTT.